The next 6 T cell receptor beta chains were all read from a single sample in a study of response to subunit inactivated influenza vaccine. In TCRdb, the RT-PCR reads were re-called with MiXCR into one record per CDR3 protein. This sample carries 450,000 to 500,000 distinct CDR3 sequences, approximately 9.9% of them seen once, and the ten largest clones take over 9.5%. The sample in question was PBMCs from blood, obtained roughly 6 weeks after vaccination. The source of these receptors is a man between 50 and 59 years old who received an inactivated influenza vaccine.

This clonotype was observed a few times. The chain recombines TRBV28 with TRBJ1-4; D remains ambiguous. Germline lookup yields CDR1 MDHEN and CDR2 SYDVKM. Deletions cut 4 bases from V and 7 bases from J, with 16 bases between. This CDR3 is 15 amino acids long. CDR3 DNA sequence: TGTGCCAGCAGTTCAGAGGGAGTCGGTAGTGAAAAACTGTTTTTT. This codes for CASSSEGVGSEKLFF.

This clonotype has ten or more counts. This chain joins TRBV5-1 and TRBJ2-3, with D perhaps matching TRBD1 or TRBD2 (5 bases each). The germline gives CDR1 SGHRS, CDR2 YFSETQ. CDR3 size: 13 residues. V lost 1 base, J lost 4 bases, and 7 bases lay in between. CDR3 amino acids: CASSLRGADTQYF. In DNA, the CDR3 is TGCGCCAGCAGCTTGAGAGGGGCAGATACGCAGTATTTT.

The V gene is TRBV6-5, the J gene TRBJ2-1, with 12 bases aligning to TRBD2. CDR3 size: 16 residues. V shed 2 bases and J 9 bases; nucleotides not matched to a gene: 8. Looked up from germline, CDR1 is MNHEY and CDR2 is SVGAGI. The DNA for the CDR3 is TGTGCCAGCAGTTACGCCCTAGCGGGAGGGCCGGGTGAGCAGTTCTTC. It encodes CASSYALAGGPGEQFF.

The chain is built from TRBV12-3 or TRBV12-4 and TRBJ1-1; D gene uncertain. V dropped 5 bases and J dropped 4 bases, with 11 bases sitting between them. The CDR3 covers 13 residues. The CDR3 DNA reads as TGTGCCAGCAGTCGACAACTAGGCACTGAAGCTTTCTTT. Translating it yields CASSRQLGTEAFF.

This clonotype was seen ten or more times. This chain uses TRBV12-3 or TRBV12-4 with TRBJ2-1; 10 bases match TRBD1. The V segment lost 3 bases and the J segment 7 bases; nucleotides outside the gene matches: 6. This CDR3 has 15 amino acids. The CDR3 nucleotides read TGTGCCAGCAGTTTTTGGGGACAGGGGTTGAATGAGCAGTTCTTC. Residues: CASSFWGQGLNEQFF.

This clonotype was picked up a small number of times. The V and J genes are TRBV28 and TRBJ2-1, with 14 bases that match TRBD2. J gave up 0 bases and V 3 bases, and 10 bases lay outside the gene matches. The CDR3 length is 20 residues. CDR1 is MDHEN, CDR2 SYDVKM, per germline. CDR3 amino acids: CASSFSAGLAGVFSYNEQFF. The CDR3 DNA is TGTGCCAGCAGTTTTAGTGCGGGACTAGCGGGGGTCTTCTCCTACAATGAGCAGTTCTTC.